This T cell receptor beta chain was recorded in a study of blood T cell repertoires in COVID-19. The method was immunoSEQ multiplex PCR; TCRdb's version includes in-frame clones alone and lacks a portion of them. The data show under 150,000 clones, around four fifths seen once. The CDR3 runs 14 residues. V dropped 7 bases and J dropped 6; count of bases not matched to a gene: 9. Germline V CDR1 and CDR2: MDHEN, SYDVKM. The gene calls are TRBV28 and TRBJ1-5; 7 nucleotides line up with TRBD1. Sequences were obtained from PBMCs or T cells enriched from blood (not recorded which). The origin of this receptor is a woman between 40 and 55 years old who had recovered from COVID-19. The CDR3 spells CASILAGGSQPQHF. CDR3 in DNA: TGTGCCAGCATCCTCGCAGGGGGAAGTCAGCCCCAGCATTTT.